The 16 T cell receptor beta chains in this list originate from one sample, sequenced in a study of T cells after yellow fever vaccination. In TCRdb, the 5' RACE reads were re-called with MiXCR into one record per CDR3 protein. The table records tens of thousands of distinct CDR3 sequences, around 5.2% of them present only once. The sequences come from PBMCs, either bulk or a sorted T-cell subset (CD4+, CD8+, memory, or dextramer-sorted; not recorded which), collected roughly 46 days after the first yellow fever vaccination. Every receptor here comes from a man aged 18 to 29 who received the YFV17D yellow fever vaccine.

This clonotype came up many times. The rearrangement uses TRBV5-4 and TRBJ2-1; 9 nucleotides match TRBD1. Per germline, CDR1 SGHNT and CDR2 YYREEE (reference sequence). Losses at the gene ends were 4 bases for V and 4 bases for J; bases not matched to a gene: 6. CDR3 length: 15 residues. The CDR3 here is CASSKGQGLYNEQFF. CDR3 coding DNA: TGTGCCAGCAGCAAGGGACAGGGTTTGTACAATGAGCAGTTCTTC.

In this sample, this clonotype turned up many times. The rearrangement uses TRBV15 and TRBJ1-5; D perhaps matches TRBD1 (5 bases). V was clipped by 0 bases and J by 4 bases, with 10 bases between them. The germline gives CDR1 LNHNV, CDR2 YYDKDF (reference sequence). The CDR3 has 15 residues. The CDR3 DNA follows: TGTGCCACCAGCAGAGATTGGGCAGGGAATCAGCCCCAGCATTTT. This encodes CATSRDWAGNQPQHF. Using reference TRBV15 and TRBJ1-5 for the parts outside the CDR3, the full variable domain is DAMVIQNPRYQVTQFGKPVTLSCSQTLNHNVMYWYQQKSSQAPKLLFHYYDKDFNNEADTPDNFQSRRPNTSFCFLDIRSPGLGDTAMYLCATSRDWAGNQPQHFGDGTRLSIL.

At least ten counts were recorded for this clonotype. The CDR3 protein is CASSFGGRMALYEQYF. CDR3 nucleotides: TGTGCCAGCAGCTTCGGGGGGAGGATGGCTTTATACGAGCAGTACTTC. This rearrangement joins TRBV14 to TRBJ2-7; 7 nucleotides match TRBD2. Germline assignment: CDR1 SGHDN and CDR2 FVKESK. The CDR3 length is 16 residues. Trimming took 5 bases from V and 4 from J; bases not matched to a gene: 14.

This clonotype came up many times. The chain joins TRBV7-8 to TRBJ2-1, with D uncertain. Trimming removed 5 bases from V and 7 bases from J, with 21 bases in between. Germline-derived CDR1 and CDR2 are SGHVS and FQNEAQ. The CDR3 contains 16 residues. The DNA of the CDR3 is TGTGCCAGCAGCCAAGGTTCTCTGGGGATCAGGAATGAGCAGTTCTTC. As protein: CASSQGSLGIRNEQFF.

This clonotype was picked up many times. This rearrangement joins TRBV5-1 to TRBJ2-1; D not resolved. The CDR3 is made up of 13 amino acids. Trimming stripped 2 bases from V and 4 bases from J, with 7 bases between. In germline, CDR1 is SGHRS, CDR2 YFSETQ. CDR3 DNA sequence: TGCGCCAGCAGCTTAACGGATTACAATGAGCAGTTCTTC. Translating gives CASSLTDYNEQFF.

Ten or more counts support this clonotype. The CDR3 protein is CASSRPDAHYGYTF. CDR3 DNA: TGCGCCAGCAGCCGTCCGGACGCCCACTATGGCTACACCTTC. This chain uses TRBV4-1 with TRBJ1-2, with D uncertain. Per germline, CDR1 MGHRA and CDR2 YSYEKL. This CDR3 comprises 14 residues. Trimming took 4 bases from V and 3 from J, leaving 12 bases between them.

With regard to this clonotype: A read error may be the cause here, since a much bigger clone is one base away. The chain employs TRBV19 and TRBJ2-7, with 8 bases fitting TRBD1. Per the germline V gene, CDR1 is LNHDA and CDR2 is SQIVND (reference sequence). This CDR3 contains 13 residues. The CDR3 region is CAGSAGQGSEQYF. The CDR3 DNA follows: TGTGCCGGTAGTGCAGGACAGGGCTCCGAGCAGTACTTC.

This clonotype was observed many times. The gene calls are TRBV18 and TRBJ2-3; 9 positions agree with TRBD1. V was pared by 5 bases and J by 3 bases, with 9 bases of the junction left unmatched. The germline CDR1 and CDR2 sequences are KGHSH and LQKENI. CDR3 length equals 16 residues. CDR3: CASSSGGQGATDTQYF. The CDR3 coding sequence is TGTGCCAGCTCATCCGGGGGACAGGGTGCAACAGATACGCAGTATTTT.

This clonotype occurred many times. V gene TRBV25-1 combines with J gene TRBJ1-6; D is unresolved. This CDR3 spans 15 amino acids. Trimming cost V 2 bases and J 1 base, with 6 bases left between them. CDR1 MGHDK and CDR2 SYGVNS come from the germline V gene. In DNA, the CDR3 is TGTGCCAGCAGTGAAAAGGATTCCTATAATTCACCCCTCCACTTT. Protein product: CASSEKDSYNSPLHF. Combining the CDR3 with reference TRBV25-1 and TRBJ1-6 gives the whole variable domain EADIYQTPRYLVIGTGKKITLECSQTMGHDKMYWYQQDPGMELHLIHYSYGVNSTEKGDLSSESTVSRIRTEHFPLTLESARPSHTSQYLCASSEKDSYNSPLHFGNGTRLTVT.

This clonotype was observed many times. This chain links TRBV7-3 with TRBJ2-2, with a weak D call TRBD1 (6 bases). Trimming removed 6 bases at V and 1 base at J, with 12 bases between. The germline CDR1 and CDR2 sequences are SGHTA and FQGTGA. CDR3 size: 15 residues. As DNA, the CDR3 is TGTGCCAGCAGGCCGTCCAGGGGGAACACCGGGGAGCTGTTTTTT. This gives the protein CASRPSRGNTGELFF.

This clonotype occurred many times. This CDR3 is CASSPYGRPGNTIYF. Written as DNA, the CDR3 is TGTGCCAGCAGCCCCTACGGCCGTCCTGGAAACACCATATATTTT. The chain combines TRBV7-6 with TRBJ1-3, with D unclear. CDR3 length: 15 amino acids. Germline V gene sequence: CDR1 SGHVS, CDR2 FNYEAQ. V was trimmed by 5 bases and J by 2 bases, leaving 13 bases between them.

There are many counts of this clonotype. This sequence joins TRBV11-2 and TRBJ2-7; TRBD1 matches 7 bases. With 5 bases clipped from V and 3 bases from J, the junction kept 7 bases outside the gene matches. Germline V gives CDR1 SGHAT, CDR2 FQNNGV. The CDR3 loop spans 14 amino acids. The CDR3 bases are TGTGCCAGCAGCGCATACAGGGGCGTCTACGAGCAGTACTTC. Translating gives CASSAYRGVYEQYF.

This clonotype was counted at least ten times. The CDR3 DNA is TGTGCCAGCAGTTACTATGGGGGGGATGAAAAACTGTTTTTT. Amino acids: CASSYYGGDEKLFF. V usage is TRBV6-5 and J usage is TRBJ1-4, with D possibly TRBD1 on 5 matching bases. CDR3 size: 14 residues. V was pared by 1 base and J by 6 bases, with 9 bases between. CDR1 is MNHEY, CDR2 SVGAGI, per germline.

This clonotype was seen ten or more times. DNA for the CDR3: TGTGCCACCAGTGATACTAGCGGGGGATGGGATGAGCAGTTCTTC. It encodes CATSDTSGGWDEQFF. The gene calls are TRBV24-1 and TRBJ2-1, with 11 bases aligning to TRBD2. Germline-derived CDR1 and CDR2 are KGHDR and SFDVKD. V was pared by 3 bases and J by 8 bases, with 5 bases of the junction left unmatched. The CDR3 is made up of 15 amino acids.

Ten or more counts support this clonotype. The gene calls are TRBV9 and TRBJ1-2, with D hard to call. This CDR3 contains 17 residues. V was cut by 4 bases and J by 4 bases, with 23 bases left in between. Per the germline V gene, CDR1 is SGDLS and CDR2 is YYNGEE. The CDR3 nucleotides are TGTGCCAGCAGCCCCCATAGTGGACCGTACCCTCCCTATGGCTACACCTTC. It is translated as CASSPHSGPYPPYGYTF.

This clonotype was found many times. The chain joins TRBV10-2 to TRBJ2-7; weak D call: TRBD1 (5 bases). V shed 0 bases and J shed 2 bases, with 8 bases lying between them. Germline V lookup: CDR1 WSHSY, CDR2 SAAADI. This CDR3 is 14 amino acids long. The CDR3 loop is CASSESWGPYEQYF. In nucleotides, the CDR3 is TGCGCCAGCAGTGAGTCGTGGGGCCCCTACGAGCAGTACTTC.